The 3 T cell receptor beta chains below all came from one sample that was sequenced in a study of shared clonotypes between healthy human individuals (dated by TCRdb to 2020 to 2021). The library was built by means of the immunoSEQ multiplex PCR assay. This immuneACCESS table, as held by TCRdb, lists in-frame sequences with V and J called but not all clones. Of the missing ones, under half trace to an unresolved V gene in checked studies; the others have no known cause. Present in this sample are more than 2 million clones, 90% to 95% of which were seen just once. The top ten clonotypes cover roughly 0.13% of the sample. Source material: naive CD4+ T cells sorted from blood. The cell subset or site label corresponds to: CD45RA+ positively selected. The receptors shown here come from a man aged 18 to 30 in good health.

The V and J genes are TRBV27 and TRBJ1-2, with D perhaps matching TRBD1 (5 bases). Germline-derived CDR1 and CDR2 are MNHEY and SMNVEV (reference sequence). The germline V and J ends were trimmed by 6 bases and 7 bases, with 15 bases remaining between them. This CDR3 is built from 13 residues. CDR3 loop: CASRPGGEPGYTF. In DNA form, the CDR3 reads TGTGCCAGCAGGCCGGGAGGGGAACCTGGCTACACCTTC.

This chain links TRBV6-7 with TRBJ2-7; 9 bases map to TRBD1. TRBV6-7 falls under the ORF class, with uncertain function. V lost 5 bases and J lost 6; bases outside the gene matches: 11. This CDR3 spans 15 amino acids. In DNA form, the CDR3 reads TGTGCCAGCAGTGGGCCGGGACAGGGTTTCCGCGAGCAGTACTTC. Residues: CASSGPGQGFREQYF.

This clone was detected a few times. The chain combines TRBV4-1 with TRBJ1-6, with TRBD1 matching over 7 bases. Germline lookup yields CDR1 MGHRA and CDR2 YSYEKL. The CDR3 is 15 amino acids. J was trimmed by 5 bases and V by 4 bases; bases with no gene match: 5. The CDR3 region is CASSRSGTDNSPLHF. CDR3 coding DNA: TGCGCCAGCAGCCGATCCGGGACAGATAATTCACCCCTCCACTTT.